This passage covers 23 T cell receptor beta chains from one sample sequenced in a study of blood T cell repertoires in COVID-19. Data came from immunoSEQ multiplex PCR; TCRdb stores just in-frame clones and leaves some out. The sample includes roughly 140,000 clones, around 85% seen only once; the top ten take approximately 3.5%. Sequenced sample: peripheral blood. These receptors were collected from a man in his 70s with acute or convalescent COVID-19.

This CDR3 reads CASSFQTTTGELFF. Written as DNA, the CDR3 is TGTGCCAGCAGCTTCCAAACAACCACCGGGGAGCTGTTTTTT. V usage is TRBV11-2 and J usage is TRBJ2-2; D gene uncertain. With 3 bases removed from V and 4 bases from J, the gap between germline ends came to 9 bases. Germline lookup yields CDR1 SGHAT and CDR2 FQNNGV. The length of the CDR3 is 14 residues.

The chain couples TRBV28 to TRBJ2-3; 10 bases are a match to TRBD2. The CDR3 extends over 16 amino acids. Germline-derived CDR1 and CDR2 are MDHEN and SYDVKM. With 4 bases clipped from V and 2 bases from J, the junction kept 6 bases outside the gene matches. In DNA, the CDR3 is TGTGCCAGCAGTTCCCCTAGCGGGAGTTACACAGATACGCAGTATTTT. This translates into CASSSPSGSYTDTQYF.

The CDR3 spells CASKRDRESNQPQHF. Written as DNA, the CDR3 is TGTGCCAGTAAGCGGGACAGGGAGAGCAATCAGCCCCAGCATTTT. J is TRBJ1-5 and V is TRBV19, with 9 bases matching TRBD1. The germline CDR1 and CDR2 sequences are LNHDA and SQIVND (reference sequence). The CDR3 extends over 15 amino acids. V shed 7 bases, J shed 1 base, and the junction held 5 bases outside the gene matches.

This rearrangement joins TRBV2 to TRBJ1-5; 8 bases map to TRBD1. This CDR3 is 14 amino acids long. V shed 5 bases, J shed 5 bases, and the junction held 5 bases outside the gene matches. CDR1 is SNHLY and CDR2 is FYNNEI in the germline V gene. CDR3: CASSPQGADQPQHF. CDR3 nucleotide sequence: TGTGCCAGCAGTCCTCAGGGGGCGGATCAGCCCCAGCATTTT. Complete variable domain (other parts from reference TRBV2 and TRBJ1-5): EPEVTQTPSHQVTQMGQEVILRCVPISNHLYFYWYRQILGQKVEFLVSFYNNEISEKSEIFDDQFSVERPDGSNFTLKIRSTKLEDSAMYFCASSPQGADQPQHFGDGTRLSIL.

The genes are TRBV4-3 and TRBJ2-2, with 7 positions matching TRBD2. Germline V CDR1 and CDR2: LGHNA, YSLEER. The V gene end was trimmed by 1 base and the J gene end by 9 bases; junction bases not matched to a gene: 8. The CDR3 has 15 residues. The CDR3 DNA is TGCGCCAGCAGCCAAGTCGGGACTACGGGCCGGGAGCTGTTTTTT. This encodes CASSQVGTTGRELFF.

The J gene is TRBJ2-7, the V gene TRBV21-1; the tabulated D call, TRBD1, remains unverified against the DNA. TRBV21-1 is a pseudogene segment. The CDR3 has 14 amino acids. The CDR3 DNA follows: TGTGCCAGCAGCACGGACAGGGAAGCCTACGAGCAGTACTTC. It codes for CASSTDREAYEQYF.

The chain is built from TRBV27 and TRBJ1-2; 9 positions agree with TRBD1. The junction had 4 bases not matched to a gene; V was cut back by 8 bases and J by 6 bases. CDR3 length: 12 residues. Germline values: CDR1 MNHEY, CDR2 SMNVEV (reference sequence). CDR3 sequence: CASFNRGHGYTF. For the CDR3, the DNA is TGTGCCAGCTTTAACAGGGGGCATGGCTACACCTTC.

The chain employs TRBV5-4 and TRBJ2-2, with D unclear. Germline V gene data show CDR1 as SGHNT and CDR2 as YYREEE (reference sequence). This CDR3 is built from 15 residues. The ends were cut back, 2 bases at V and 7 bases at J, with 15 bases in the middle. CDR3 coding DNA: TGTGCCAGCAGCTTACGTAGCAGTCCCGGCGGGGAGCTGTTTTTT. Its translation: CASSLRSSPGGELFF.

The chain carries TRBV19 and TRBJ1-1; TRBD1 agrees at 11 bases. The CDR3 length is 14 residues. Germline-derived CDR1 and CDR2 are LNHDA and SQIVND (reference sequence). The junction had 3 bases not matched to a gene; V was cut back by 3 bases and J by 6 bases. CDR3 sequence: CASSIGQGASEAFF. CDR3 sequence (DNA): TGTGCCAGTAGTATTGGACAGGGGGCTTCTGAAGCTTTCTTT.

The gene calls are TRBV30 and TRBJ2-7; 8 nucleotides match TRBD1. The V gene end was trimmed by 4 bases and the J gene end by 2 bases; junction bases not matched to a gene: 7. Per germline, CDR1 GTSNPN and CDR2 SVGIG (reference sequence). This CDR3 region has 14 residues. In DNA form, the CDR3 reads TGTGCCTGGAACGGCAGGGGGCGGACCTACGAGCAGTACTTC. This codes for CAWNGRGRTYEQYF.

This clone was counted once. This chain links TRBV5-5 with TRBJ1-4; 7 bases are a match to TRBD1. Germline V lookup: CDR1 SGHKS, CDR2 YYEKEE (reference sequence). CDR3 length equals 15 residues. J gave up 8 bases and V 1 base, and 8 bases lay outside the gene matches. The CDR3 DNA is TGTGCCAGCAGCTTGTCCTCAGGGGGAAGGGAAAAACTGTTTTTT. This gives the protein CASSLSSGGREKLFF.

The chain has TRBV6-5 and TRBJ1-2, with a possible D match to TRBD1 (6 bases). The CDR3 runs 15 residues. V lost 6 bases and J lost 4, with 18 bases in between. Per germline, CDR1 MNHEY and CDR2 SVGAGI. In DNA form, the CDR3 reads TGTGCCAGCAGCCCCCAGGGGTTTGGGGGCTATGGCTACACCTTC. Protein product: CASSPQGFGGYGYTF.

The J gene is TRBJ1-3, the V gene TRBV5-6; 7 positions agree with TRBD1. The CDR3 sequence is 15 residues long. V trimming: 5 bases; J trimming: 4 bases; junction bases outside the gene matches: 9. Per the germline V gene, CDR1 is SGHDT and CDR2 is YYEEEE. The CDR3 here is CASRETGTEGNTIYF. The CDR3 nucleotides are TGTGCCAGCAGAGAGACCGGGACAGAAGGAAACACCATATATTTT.

The chain employs TRBV5-5 and TRBJ2-3; 10 bases match TRBD1. The ends lost 5 bases at V and 2 bases at J; junction bases unmatched: 8. Per germline, CDR1 SGHKS and CDR2 YYEKEE (reference sequence). This CDR3 has 16 residues. The CDR3 sequence: CASSLDRGPPTDTQYF. Written as DNA, the CDR3 is TGTGCCAGCAGTCTCGACAGGGGGCCTCCCACAGATACGCAGTATTTT.

This chain joins TRBV5-4 and TRBJ2-3; 12 nucleotides line up with TRBD2. The V segment lost 6 bases and the J segment 3 bases; nucleotides outside the gene matches: 8. The CDR3 has 16 amino acids. Germline V gene lookup returns CDR1 SGHNT and CDR2 YYREEE (reference sequence). The CDR3 reads CASTILAGGNTDTQYF. CDR3 nucleotides: TGTGCCAGCACCATACTAGCGGGGGGAAATACAGATACGCAGTATTTT.

The genes are TRBV6-5 and TRBJ2-6; D gene unclear. Germline V CDR1 and CDR2: MNHEY, SVGAGI. CDR3 length: 12 residues. The ends were cut back, 7 bases at V and 1 base at J, with 2 bases in the middle. This chain's CDR3 is CASTSGANVLTF. In nucleotides, the CDR3 is TGTGCCAGCACGTCTGGGGCCAACGTCCTGACTTTC.

The chain is built from TRBV9 and TRBJ1-4, with 9 bases that match TRBD1. V lost 4 bases and J lost 8; bases outside the gene matches: 9. This CDR3 is built from 15 residues. Germline V gives CDR1 SGDLS, CDR2 YYNGEE. The CDR3 loop reads CASSPRTGEGEKLFF. In DNA, the CDR3 is TGTGCCAGCAGCCCCCGGACAGGGGAGGGCGAAAAACTGTTTTTT.

This clone has a single count. The V gene is TRBV5-6, the J gene TRBJ2-1, with 11 bases identical to TRBD2. The trim removed 0 bases at V and 8 bases at J, leaving 4 bases unmatched. CDR1 is SGHDT, CDR2 YYEEEE, per germline. The CDR3 runs to 15 residues. CDR3 sequence (DNA): TGTGCCAGCAGCTTGGGACTAGCGGGACCCTATGAGCAGTTCTTC. Residues: CASSLGLAGPYEQFF.

The chain carries TRBV4-1 and TRBJ2-4, with a possible D match to TRBD2 (5 bases). This CDR3 contains 15 residues. The germline V and J ends were trimmed by 3 bases and 2 bases, with 11 bases remaining between them. The V gene's germline CDR1 is MGHRA and CDR2 YSYEKL. CDR3 sequence reads: CASSQAGQTKNIQYF. In DNA form, the CDR3 reads TGCGCCAGCAGCCAGGCGGGTCAAACCAAAAACATTCAGTACTTC.

This clone was seen once. This rearrangement joins TRBV10-3 to TRBJ1-1; weak D call: TRBD1 (5 bases). Per the germline V gene, CDR1 is ENHRY and CDR2 is SYGVKD. The CDR3 is 15 residues long. The ends were cut back, 3 bases at V and 5 bases at J, with 16 bases in the middle. The CDR3 loop reads CAISDLGGKGTEAFF. The CDR3 DNA reads as TGTGCCATCAGTGACCTTGGTGGAAAGGGGACTGAAGCTTTCTTT.

The chain combines TRBV28 with TRBJ1-3; D might be TRBD1 (5 bases). Trimming shortened V by 5 bases and J by 1 base, and 12 bases separated the two germline ends. The CDR3 length is 15 residues. CDR1 and CDR2 (germline): MDHEN, SYDVKM. This CDR3 is CASSDAGHSGNTIYF. The DNA of the CDR3 is TGTGCCAGCAGTGACGCAGGACATTCTGGAAACACCATATATTTT.

V gene TRBV19 combines with J gene TRBJ1-2, with TRBD1 as a possible D gene (6 bases). The V gene's germline CDR1 is LNHDA and CDR2 SQIVND (reference sequence). The germline V and J ends were trimmed by 3 bases and 8 bases, with 22 bases remaining between them. The CDR3 spans 16 residues. The CDR3 loop is CASSIGGTGQGAGYTF. The DNA of the CDR3 is TGTGCCAGTAGTATCGGGGGGACGGGACAAGGAGCCGGCTACACCTTC. Filled out from reference TRBV19 and TRBJ1-2, the complete variable domain reads DGGITQSPKYLFRKEGQNVTLSCEQNLNHDAMYWYRQDPGQGLRLIYYSQIVNDFQKGDIAEGYSVSREKKESFPLTVTSAQKNPTAFYLCASSIGGTGQGAGYTFGSGTRLTVV.

V gene TRBV9 combines with J gene TRBJ2-5, with 15 bases lining up with TRBD2. CDR1 and CDR2 from the germline V gene are SGDLS and YYNGEE. V shed 2 bases, J shed 5 bases, and the junction held 4 bases outside the gene matches. The CDR3 has 16 amino acids. The CDR3 is CASSVQGLAGGETQYF. The CDR3 DNA reads as TGTGCCAGCAGCGTCCAAGGACTAGCGGGAGGGGAGACCCAGTACTTC.